The 7 T cell receptor beta chains below all came from one sample that was sequenced in a study of blood T cell repertoires in COVID-19 (dated by TCRdb to the early 2020s). Libraries were built with the immunoSEQ multiplex PCR assay. TCRdb obtained this table from immuneACCESS and retained in-frame rearrangements with V and J assigned. These tables miss some clones; where compared with another copy, unresolved V genes account for less than half of the shortfall, and the remainder is unexplained. This sample has about 250,000 clones in its table, and 88% of those were observed once. Of the sample, around 3% falls within the top ten clones. What was sequenced was PBMCs or T cells enriched from blood (not recorded which). Receptor source: a woman aged 45-59 years who had recovered from COVID-19.

This rearrangement joins TRBV5-1 to TRBJ2-1; 14 bases are shared with TRBD2. This CDR3 is built from 16 residues. Germline V CDR1 and CDR2: SGHRS, YFSETQ. Trimming cost V 3 bases and J 7 bases; bases outside gene matches: 6. DNA of the CDR3: TGCGCCAGCAGCTCCGGGACTAGCGGGAGTAGGAATGAGCAGTTCTTC. Protein sequence: CASSSGTSGSRNEQFF. Full variable domain (outside the CDR3, taken from reference TRBV5-1 and TRBJ2-1): KAGVTQTPRYLIKTRGQQVTLSCSPISGHRSVSWYQQTPGQGLQFLFEYFSETQRNKGNFPGRFSGRQFSNSRSEMNVSTLELGDSALYLCASSSGTSGSRNEQFFGPGTRLTVL.

The chain couples TRBV7-2 to TRBJ1-1, with 7 bases aligning to TRBD1. Looked up from germline, CDR1 is SGHTA and CDR2 is FQGNSA. The V gene end was trimmed by 5 bases and the J gene end by 1 base; junction bases not matched to a gene: 4. This CDR3 region has 14 residues. CDR3 nucleotide sequence: TGTGCCAGCAGCCTTCGACAGGGGAACACTGAAGCTTTCTTT. It specifies CASSLRQGNTEAFF.

CDR3 protein: CASSQPRTRTEAFF. DNA for the CDR3: TGCGCCAGCAGCCAACCTCGGACTCGGACTGAAGCTTTCTTT. The V call is TRBV4-1, the J call TRBJ1-1; D not certain. The CDR3 has 14 residues. Germline V gives CDR1 MGHRA, CDR2 YSYEKL. Deletions cut 2 bases from V and 5 bases from J, with 12 bases between.

The J gene is TRBJ1-2, the V gene TRBV7-2; TRBD1 agrees at 8 bases. Unmatched junction bases numbered 5, after V lost 5 bases and J lost 3 bases. Germline lookup yields CDR1 SGHTA and CDR2 FQGNSA. The CDR3 has 14 residues. The CDR3 spells CASSTPTGDYGYTF. In nucleotides, the CDR3 is TGTGCCAGCAGCACTCCGACAGGGGACTATGGCTACACCTTC.

V gene TRBV28 combines with J gene TRBJ1-5; perhaps TRBD1 as D (6 bases). Deletions cut 4 bases from V and 6 bases from J, with 16 bases between. The germline CDR1 and CDR2 sequences are MDHEN and SYDVKM. This CDR3 is built from 15 residues. CDR3 loop: CASSSGAMGSQPQHF. In DNA, the CDR3 is TGTGCCAGCAGTTCAGGGGCAATGGGGAGTCAGCCCCAGCATTTT.

The chain uses TRBV18 and TRBJ1-5; a possible D gene is TRBD1 (5 bases). The CDR3 covers 13 residues. The V gene's germline CDR1 is KGHSH and CDR2 LQKENI. V lost 8 bases and J lost 3, with 11 bases in between. CDR3 region: CASQGENNQPQHF. The CDR3 region has the DNA TGTGCCAGCCAAGGGGAAAACAATCAGCCCCAGCATTTT.

V and J are TRBV4-3 and TRBJ2-7, with 9 bases lining up with TRBD1. The CDR3 totals 15 residues. V was clipped by 3 bases and J by 4 bases; unmatched bases: 7. CDR1 is LGHNA, CDR2 YSLEER, per germline. Written as DNA, the CDR3 is TGCGCCAGCAGCCAGACAAACAGGGGGCGTTACGAGCAGTACTTC. This gives the protein CASSQTNRGRYEQYF.